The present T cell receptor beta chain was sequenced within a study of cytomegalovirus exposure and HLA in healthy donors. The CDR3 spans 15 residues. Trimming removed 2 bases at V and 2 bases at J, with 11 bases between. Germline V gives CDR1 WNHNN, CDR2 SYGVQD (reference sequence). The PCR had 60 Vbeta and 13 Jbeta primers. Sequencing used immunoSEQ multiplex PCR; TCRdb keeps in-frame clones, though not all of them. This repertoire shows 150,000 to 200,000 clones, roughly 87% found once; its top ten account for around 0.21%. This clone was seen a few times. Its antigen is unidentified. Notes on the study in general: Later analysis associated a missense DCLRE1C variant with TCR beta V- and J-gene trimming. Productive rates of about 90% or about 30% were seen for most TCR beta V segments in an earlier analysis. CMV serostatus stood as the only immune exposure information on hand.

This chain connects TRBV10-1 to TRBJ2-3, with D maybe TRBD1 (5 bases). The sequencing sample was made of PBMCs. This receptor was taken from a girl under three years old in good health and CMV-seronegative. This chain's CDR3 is CASSENQGITDTQYF. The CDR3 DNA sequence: TGCGCCAGCAGTGAGAATCAGGGTATCACAGATACGCAGTATTTT.